The 24 T cell receptor beta chains below come from one sample, sequenced in a study of post-analysis software for immune sequencing data. Overall study results and limits: The study found TRBV5-6, TRBV5-1 and TRBV20-1 among several TRBV segments more frequent in patients than controls.

Their antigen targets remain unknown. Tagging with unique molecular identifiers was a feature of the TCR beta cDNA libraries. In TCRdb, the PCR reads were re-called with MiXCR into one record per CDR3 protein. In the table there are roughly 650,000 distinct CDR3 sequences, 59% of which are singletons. What was sequenced was blood. These receptors were taken from a girl under 10 years old with multiple sclerosis.

This rearrangement joins TRBV12-3 or TRBV12-4 to TRBJ2-1; D gene unclear. This CDR3 is 13 amino acids long. Trimming took 3 bases from V and 9 from J, leaving 12 bases between them. The CDR3 DNA sequence: TGTGCCAGCAGTTTCGGTAGTCCCAGTGAGCAGTTCTTC. It translates to CASSFGSPSEQFF.

This chain links TRBV28 with TRBJ1-5, with D tentatively TRBD1 (5 bases). Germline V gene data show CDR1 as MDHEN and CDR2 as SYDVKM. Deletions cut 4 bases from V and 0 bases from J, with 25 bases between. The CDR3 contains 20 residues. CDR3 nucleotide sequence: TGTGCCAGCAGTTACCCCGAGGACACCCTGAGGGTTTATAGCAATCAGCCCCAGCATTTT. Protein: CASSYPEDTLRVYSNQPQHF.

The V gene is TRBV5-5, the J gene TRBJ1-2; 9 bases are a match to TRBD1. Trimming cost V 4 bases and J 5 bases; bases outside gene matches: 3. CDR3 length equals 13 residues. Per germline, CDR1 SGHKS and CDR2 YYEKEE (reference sequence). The DNA for the CDR3 is TGTGCCAGCAGCCGCGGGACAGGGTATGGCTACACCTTC. Its protein is CASSRGTGYGYTF.

The chain recombines TRBV12-3 or TRBV12-4 with TRBJ1-2; no clear D. The CDR3 contains 14 residues. V gave up 2 bases and J gave up 3 bases, with 10 bases separating them. The CDR3 coding sequence is TGTGCCAGCAGTTTAACCGCCGGAGACTATGGCTACACCTTC. It yields the protein CASSLTAGDYGYTF.

V gene TRBV11-2 combines with J gene TRBJ2-3; D possibly corresponds to TRBD1 (6 bases). The germline CDR1 and CDR2 sequences are SGHAT and FQNNGV. The V gene lost 5 bases and the J gene lost 8 bases, with 17 bases spanning the gap. The CDR3 has 14 amino acids. CDR3 sequence: CASSPWTEKGTQYF. Here the CDR3 DNA reads TGTGCCAGCAGCCCTTGGACAGAAAAGGGTACGCAGTATTTT.

The chain links TRBV10-3 to TRBJ1-5, with D unclear. Germline V gene data show CDR1 as ENHRY and CDR2 as SYGVKD. V was clipped by 3 bases and J by 0 bases, with 9 bases between them. The CDR3 consists of 15 residues. CDR3 coding DNA: TGTGCCATCAGTGATTCTGGAGCTAGCAATCAGCCCCAGCATTTT. It codes for CAISDSGASNQPQHF.

This chain uses TRBV2 with TRBJ2-5, with TRBD2 as a possible D gene (5 bases). The CDR3 contains 14 residues. Trimming removed 3 bases from V and 5 bases from J, with 13 bases in between. Germline loops: CDR1 SNHLY, CDR2 FYNNEI. CDR3 bases: TGTGCCAGCAGTGAGGCTAGCCGTGGGGAGACCCAGTACTTC. Translation gives CASSEASRGETQYF.

This chain uses TRBV11-2 with TRBJ2-1; D is possibly TRBD2 (5 bases). The CDR3 has 14 residues. Trimming cost V 10 bases and J 2 bases, with 15 bases left between them. Germline V gene lookup returns CDR1 SGHAT and CDR2 FQNNGV. CDR3 DNA sequence: TGTGCCATTCCGAAGTACGGGGCCTACAATGAGCAGTTCTTC. Its protein product is CAIPKYGAYNEQFF.

This chain links TRBV21-1 with TRBJ2-4; the table's D call of TRBD1 was not tested on the DNA. TRBV21-1 has pseudogene status. The CDR3 length is 18 residues. CDR3 sequence reads: CASSTRDRGKAAKNIQYF. CDR3 in DNA: TGTGCCAGCAGCACGAGGGACAGGGGGAAAGCGGCCAAAAACATTCAGTACTTC.

V usage is TRBV5-1 and J usage is TRBJ2-1; 8 bases align to TRBD1. Germline V lookup: CDR1 SGHRS, CDR2 YFSETQ. After removal of 6 bases from V and 7 bases from J, the junction contained 15 bases not matched to a gene. This CDR3 is 16 amino acids long. The CDR3 region is CASTSQLGQVVNEQFF. In nucleotides, the CDR3 is TGCGCCAGCACTTCCCAACTGGGACAGGTTGTGAATGAGCAGTTCTTC.

The J gene is TRBJ2-1, the V gene TRBV5-1, with 8 bases matching TRBD1. CDR3 size: 15 residues. CDR1 is SGHRS, CDR2 YFSETQ, per germline. V shed 3 bases and J 6 bases; nucleotides not matched to a gene: 8. The CDR3 nucleotides read TGCGCCAGCAGCTCGCAGGGGGCCCTGGGCAATGAGCAGTTCTTC. Translated: CASSSQGALGNEQFF.

The rearrangement links TRBV7-3 to TRBJ2-6, with TRBD1 matching 8 bases. J gave up 4 bases and V 2 bases, and 7 bases lay outside the gene matches. CDR1 and CDR2 from the germline V gene are SGHTA and FQGTGA. The CDR3 contains 17 residues. Written as DNA, the CDR3 is TGTGCCAGCAGCTTATTGGAGACAGGGGCCGGGGCCAACGTCCTGACTTTC. This gives the protein CASSLLETGAGANVLTF.

The rearrangement links TRBV5-1 to TRBJ1-5; 9 nucleotides match TRBD1. Germline V lookup: CDR1 SGHRS, CDR2 YFSETQ. This CDR3 has 15 residues. Trimming at V came to 4 bases and at J to 4 bases, leaving 6 bases not matched to a gene. The CDR3 DNA reads TGCGCCAGCAGCCCTAGGGACAGGGAGAATCAGCCCCAGCATTTT. This gives the protein CASSPRDRENQPQHF. Using reference TRBV5-1 and TRBJ1-5 for the parts outside the CDR3, the full variable domain is KAGVTQTPRYLIKTRGQQVTLSCSPISGHRSVSWYQQTPGQGLQFLFEYFSETQRNKGNFPGRFSGRQFSNSRSEMNVSTLELGDSALYLCASSPRDRENQPQHFGDGTRLSIL.

The chain links TRBV7-2 to TRBJ2-3, with TRBD1 matching 9 bases. The CDR3 spans 15 residues. Trimming removed 4 bases from V and 1 base from J; junction bases left unmatched: 3. Germline CDR1 and CDR2: SGHTA and FQGNSA. CDR3 in amino acids: CASSYRTGGTDTQYF. The CDR3 coding sequence is TGTGCCAGCAGCTACCGGACAGGGGGCACAGATACGCAGTATTTT.

The chain employs TRBV29-1 and TRBJ2-1; 9 bases map to TRBD2. The CDR3 totals 14 residues. The germline V gene encodes CDR1 SQVTM and CDR2 ANQGSEA. V dropped 5 bases and J dropped 3; count of bases not matched to a gene: 5. The CDR3 DNA reads TGCAGCGTTACTCCTAGCGGGAACTACAATGAGCAGTTCTTC. This translates into CSVTPSGNYNEQFF.

This clonotype was detected a few times. The chain links TRBV6-1 to TRBJ1-5, with a tentative D call TRBD1 (5 bases). The V and J ends lost 2 bases and 5 bases respectively, with 10 bases between them. Germline CDR1 and CDR2: MNHNS and SASEGT. The length of the CDR3 is 14 residues. The CDR3: CASSERGTYQPQHF. The CDR3 coding sequence is TGTGCCAGCAGTGAACGAGGGACCTATCAGCCCCAGCATTTT.

The CDR3 bases are TGTGCCAGCAGTCCTGCGCAGGGCGCCTACGAGCAGTACTTC. This translates into CASSPAQGAYEQYF. V is TRBV28 and J is TRBJ2-7; possible D gene TRBD1, 5 bases. Germline V gene sequence: CDR1 MDHEN, CDR2 SYDVKM. Deletions cut 5 bases from V and 2 bases from J, with 13 bases between. The CDR3 contains 14 residues.

The chain combines TRBV12-3 or TRBV12-4 with TRBJ2-5; 8 positions match TRBD1. The CDR3 spans 15 residues. After removal of 6 bases from V and 2 bases from J, the junction contained 8 bases not matched to a gene. CDR3: CASSRVDRVQETQYF. In nucleotides, the CDR3 is TGTGCCAGCAGCCGCGTGGACAGGGTTCAAGAGACCCAGTACTTC.

The table lists this clonotype with a few counts. Germline is not matched at one junction end, which may reflect a read error. The DNA for the CDR3 is TGCGCCAGCAGATTGGGACTAGCGGGCGTCGTCTCCTACGAGCAGTACTTC. Translating it yields CASRLGLAGVVSYEQYF. This chain links TRBV5-1 with TRBJ2-7; 12 bases line up with TRBD2. The CDR3 runs to 17 residues. Germline V gene sequence: CDR1 SGHRS, CDR2 YFSETQ.

This rearrangement joins TRBV24-1 to TRBJ2-1; D perhaps matches TRBD1 (6 bases). V was shortened by 3 bases and J by 3 bases, with 14 bases between the two germline ends. Germline V gene sequence: CDR1 KGHDR, CDR2 SFDVKD. The CDR3 has 16 amino acids. CDR3 nucleotides: TGTGCCACCAGTGATGCTCAGGGGTTTGGCTACAATGAGCAGTTCTTC. Amino acid sequence: CATSDAQGFGYNEQFF.

The chain couples TRBV20-1 to TRBJ2-1; 9 bases match TRBD2. The J call is in doubt because the DNA end fits TRBJ2-7 better. Germline loops: CDR1 DFQATT, CDR2 SNEGSKA (reference sequence). This CDR3 contains 15 residues. The CDR3: CSARSSSGVHNEQYF. The CDR3 region has the DNA TGCAGTGCTAGGTCGTCTAGCGGGGTCCACAATGAGCAGTACTTC.

J is TRBJ1-6 and V is TRBV3-1; D gene unclear. CDR1 is LGHDT, CDR2 YNNKEL, per germline (reference sequence). V was cut by 0 bases and J by 3 bases, with 9 bases left in between. CDR3 length: 16 amino acids. CDR3 nucleotides: TGTGCCAGCAGCCAAGAAGGAATAGGCTATAATTCACCCCTCCACTTT. Translation gives CASSQEGIGYNSPLHF.

This clonotype was seen only once. The J gene is TRBJ2-7, the V gene TRBV4-2; possible D gene TRBD1, 6 bases. Trimming took 6 bases from V and 4 from J, leaving 13 bases between them. Germline CDR1 LGHNA, CDR2 YNFKEQ. This CDR3 is built from 13 residues. As DNA, the CDR3 is TGTGCCAGCAGTTACAGGGTGGGGTACGAGCAGTACTTC. Translating it yields CASSYRVGYEQYF.

The gene calls are TRBV15 and TRBJ1-2; D not certain. CDR1 is LNHNV, CDR2 YYDKDF, per germline (reference sequence). The CDR3 sequence is 14 residues long. V lost 8 bases and J 4 bases, leaving 17 bases between the germline ends. For the CDR3, the DNA is TGTGCCACCCGCGACCAAGGCAAATTCTATGGCTACACCTTC. Amino acid sequence: CATRDQGKFYGYTF.